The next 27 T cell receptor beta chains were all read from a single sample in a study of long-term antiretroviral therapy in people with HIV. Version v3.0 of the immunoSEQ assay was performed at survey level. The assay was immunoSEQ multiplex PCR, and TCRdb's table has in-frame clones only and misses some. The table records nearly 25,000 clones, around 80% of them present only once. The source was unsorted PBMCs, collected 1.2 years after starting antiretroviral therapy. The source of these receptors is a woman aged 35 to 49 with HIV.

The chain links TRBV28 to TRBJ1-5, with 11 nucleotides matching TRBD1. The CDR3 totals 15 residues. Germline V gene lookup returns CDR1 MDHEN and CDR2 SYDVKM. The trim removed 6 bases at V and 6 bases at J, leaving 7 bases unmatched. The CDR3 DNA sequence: TGTGCCAGCAGCACCGGGACAGGGGGTCGTCAGCCCCAGCATTTT. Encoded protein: CASSTGTGGRQPQHF.

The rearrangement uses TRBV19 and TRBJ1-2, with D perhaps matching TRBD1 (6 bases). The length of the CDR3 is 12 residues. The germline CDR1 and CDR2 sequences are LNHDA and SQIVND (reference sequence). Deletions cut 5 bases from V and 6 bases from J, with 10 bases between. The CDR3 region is CASSRDIHGYTF. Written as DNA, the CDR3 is TGTGCCAGTAGTCGGGACATTCATGGCTACACCTTC.

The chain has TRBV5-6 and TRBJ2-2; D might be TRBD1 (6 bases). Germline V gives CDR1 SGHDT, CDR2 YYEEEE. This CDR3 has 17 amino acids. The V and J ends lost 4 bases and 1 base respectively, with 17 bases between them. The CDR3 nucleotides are TGTGCCAGCAGCCGGGGACAAAAGAATCAGAACACCGGGGAGCTGTTTTTT. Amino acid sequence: CASSRGQKNQNTGELFF.

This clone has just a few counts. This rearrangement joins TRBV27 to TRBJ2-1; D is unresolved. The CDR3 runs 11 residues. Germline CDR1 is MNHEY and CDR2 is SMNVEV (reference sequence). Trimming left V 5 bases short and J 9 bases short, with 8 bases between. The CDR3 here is CASSDRVEQFF. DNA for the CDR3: TGTGCCAGCAGTGACCGGGTTGAGCAGTTCTTC.

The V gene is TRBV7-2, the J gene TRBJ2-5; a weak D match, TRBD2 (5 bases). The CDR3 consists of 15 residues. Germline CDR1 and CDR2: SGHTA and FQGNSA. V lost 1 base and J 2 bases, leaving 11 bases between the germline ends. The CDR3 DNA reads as TGTGCCAGCAGCTTAGTTTTAGCGCGACAAGAGACCCAGTACTTC. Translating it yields CASSLVLARQETQYF.

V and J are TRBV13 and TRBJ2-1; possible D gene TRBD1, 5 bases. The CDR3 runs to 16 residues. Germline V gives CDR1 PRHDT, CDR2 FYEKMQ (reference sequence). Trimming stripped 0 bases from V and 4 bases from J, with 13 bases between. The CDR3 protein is CASSLGREERYNEQFF. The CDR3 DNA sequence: TGTGCCAGCAGCTTAGGCAGGGAAGAAAGGTACAATGAGCAGTTCTTC.

In DNA form, the CDR3 reads TGTGCCAGTAGCCCTTTAGGCGGACACTACGAGCAGTACTTC. The encoded protein is CASSPLGGHYEQYF. The chain is built from TRBV19 and TRBJ2-7, with D possibly TRBD1 on 5 matching bases. V was pared by 6 bases and J by 3 bases, with 15 bases between. The CDR3 has 14 amino acids. The germline V gene encodes CDR1 LNHDA and CDR2 SQIVND (reference sequence). Using reference TRBV19 and TRBJ2-7 for the parts outside the CDR3, the full variable domain is DGGITQSPKYLFRKEGQNVTLSCEQNLNHDAMYWYRQDPGQGLRLIYYSQIVNDFQKGDIAEGYSVSREKKESFPLTVTSAQKNPTAFYLCASSPLGGHYEQYFGPGTRLTVT.

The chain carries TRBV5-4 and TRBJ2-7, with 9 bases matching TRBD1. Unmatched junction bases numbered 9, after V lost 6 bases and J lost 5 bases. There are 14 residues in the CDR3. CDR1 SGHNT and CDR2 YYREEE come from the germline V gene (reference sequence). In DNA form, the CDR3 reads TGTGCCAGCAAACCGAGGACAGGGGAGAACGAGCAGTACTTC. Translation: CASKPRTGENEQYF.

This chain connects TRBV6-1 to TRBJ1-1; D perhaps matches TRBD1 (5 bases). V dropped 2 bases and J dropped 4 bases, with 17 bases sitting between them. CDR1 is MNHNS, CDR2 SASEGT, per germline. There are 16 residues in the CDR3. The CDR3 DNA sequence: TGTGCCAGCAGTGAATGGGAAGGTAGGGGAGGCACTGAAGCTTTCTTT. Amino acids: CASSEWEGRGGTEAFF.

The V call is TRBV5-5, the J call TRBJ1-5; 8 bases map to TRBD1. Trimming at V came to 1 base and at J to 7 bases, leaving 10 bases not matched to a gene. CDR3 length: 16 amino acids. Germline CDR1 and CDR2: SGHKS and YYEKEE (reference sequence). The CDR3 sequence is CASSLRGDRGSQPQHF. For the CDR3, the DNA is TGTGCCAGCAGCTTGAGGGGCGACAGGGGCAGCCAGCCCCAGCATTTT.

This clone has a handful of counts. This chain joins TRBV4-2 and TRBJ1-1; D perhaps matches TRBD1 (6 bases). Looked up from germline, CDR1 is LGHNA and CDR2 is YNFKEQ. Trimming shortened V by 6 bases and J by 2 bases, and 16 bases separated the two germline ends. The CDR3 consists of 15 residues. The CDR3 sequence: CASRLTGTFNTEAFF. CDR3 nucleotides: TGTGCCAGCAGGCTAACGGGGACATTCAACACTGAAGCTTTCTTT.

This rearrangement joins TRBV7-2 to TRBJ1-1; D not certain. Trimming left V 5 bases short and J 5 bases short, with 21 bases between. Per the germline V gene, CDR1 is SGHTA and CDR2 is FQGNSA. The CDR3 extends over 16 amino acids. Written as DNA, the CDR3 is TGTGCCAGCAGCCCCGGTGGGTCGCTCTCCCGGACTGAAGCTTTCTTT. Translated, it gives CASSPGGSLSRTEAFF.

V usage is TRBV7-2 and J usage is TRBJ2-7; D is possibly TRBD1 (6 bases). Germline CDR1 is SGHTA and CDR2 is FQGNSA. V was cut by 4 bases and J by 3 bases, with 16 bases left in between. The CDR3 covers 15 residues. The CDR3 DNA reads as TGTGCCAGCAGCTGGCGCTTTGGGACAAACTACGAGCAGTACTTC. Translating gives CASSWRFGTNYEQYF.

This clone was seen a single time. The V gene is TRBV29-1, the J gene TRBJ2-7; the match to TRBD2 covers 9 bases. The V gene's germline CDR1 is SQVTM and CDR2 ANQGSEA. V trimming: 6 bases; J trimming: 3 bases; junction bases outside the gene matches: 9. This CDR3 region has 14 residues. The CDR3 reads CSVQLAGTLYEQYF. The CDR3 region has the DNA TGCAGCGTCCAACTAGCGGGTACCCTCTACGAGCAGTACTTC.

The CDR3 region has the DNA TGCGCCAGCAGCTTGGCCCGGCAAGTTAATGAAAAACTGTTTTTT. It translates to CASSLARQVNEKLFF. The rearrangement joins TRBV5-1 to TRBJ1-4, with D unresolved. The CDR3 spans 15 residues. Germline CDR1 is SGHRS and CDR2 is YFSETQ. V lost 0 bases and J lost 4, with 10 bases in between.

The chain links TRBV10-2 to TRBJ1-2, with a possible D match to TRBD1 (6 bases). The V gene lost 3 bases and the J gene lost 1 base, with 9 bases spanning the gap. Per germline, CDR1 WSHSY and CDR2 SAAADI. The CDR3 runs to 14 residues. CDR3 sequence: CASSEQGNNYGYTF. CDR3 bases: TGCGCCAGCAGTGAACAGGGTAATAACTATGGCTACACCTTC.

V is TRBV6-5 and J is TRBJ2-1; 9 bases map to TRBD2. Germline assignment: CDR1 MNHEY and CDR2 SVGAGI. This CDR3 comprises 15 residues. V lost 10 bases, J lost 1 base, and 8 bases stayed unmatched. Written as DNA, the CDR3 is TGTGCCACCCTCGAGCTAGCGGGGTCCTACAATGAGCAGTTCTTC. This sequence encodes CATLELAGSYNEQFF.

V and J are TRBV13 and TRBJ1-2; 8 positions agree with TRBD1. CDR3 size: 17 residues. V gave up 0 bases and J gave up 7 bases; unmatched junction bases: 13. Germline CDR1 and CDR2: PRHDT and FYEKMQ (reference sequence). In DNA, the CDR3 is TGTGCCAGCAGCTTAGGCGTTGGGACAGGTATCTTCGGTGGCTACACCTTC. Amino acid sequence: CASSLGVGTGIFGGYTF.

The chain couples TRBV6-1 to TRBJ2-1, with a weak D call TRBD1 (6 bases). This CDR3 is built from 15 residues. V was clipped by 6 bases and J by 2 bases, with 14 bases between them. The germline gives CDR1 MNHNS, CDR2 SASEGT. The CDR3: CASRNPGDAYNEQFF. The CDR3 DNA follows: TGTGCCAGCAGAAACCCAGGGGATGCCTACAATGAGCAGTTCTTC.

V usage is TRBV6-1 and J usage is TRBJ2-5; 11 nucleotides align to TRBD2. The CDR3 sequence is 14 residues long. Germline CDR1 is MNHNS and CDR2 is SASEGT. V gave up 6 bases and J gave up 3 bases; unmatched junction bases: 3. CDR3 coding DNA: TGTGCCAGCAGGGCTAGCGGGGGGAAAGAGACCCAGTACTTC. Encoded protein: CASRASGGKETQYF.

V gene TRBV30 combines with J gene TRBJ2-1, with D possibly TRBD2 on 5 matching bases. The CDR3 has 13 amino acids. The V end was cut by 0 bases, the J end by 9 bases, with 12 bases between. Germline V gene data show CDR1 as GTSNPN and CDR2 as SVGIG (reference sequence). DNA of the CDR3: TGTGCCTGGAGTGTACGAGGGTCTGGTGAGCAGTTCTTC. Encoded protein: CAWSVRGSGEQFF.

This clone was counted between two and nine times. The CDR3 coding sequence is TGTGCCAGCAGCTTAGACACCCCCCCCAGCTCCTACAATGAGCAGTTCTTC. Protein sequence: CASSLDTPPSSYNEQFF. The V call is TRBV11-2, the J call TRBJ2-1; no reliable D call. Trimming took 0 bases from V and 0 from J, leaving 12 bases between them. The V gene's germline CDR1 is SGHAT and CDR2 FQNNGV. The CDR3 has 17 amino acids.

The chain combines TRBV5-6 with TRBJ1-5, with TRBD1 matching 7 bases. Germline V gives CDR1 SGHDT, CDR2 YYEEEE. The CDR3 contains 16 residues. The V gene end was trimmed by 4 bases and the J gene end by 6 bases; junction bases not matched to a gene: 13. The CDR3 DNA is TGTGCCAGCAGCGCCGGGACAGAGGGTGCCCTTCAGCCCCAGCATTTT. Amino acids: CASSAGTEGALQPQHF.

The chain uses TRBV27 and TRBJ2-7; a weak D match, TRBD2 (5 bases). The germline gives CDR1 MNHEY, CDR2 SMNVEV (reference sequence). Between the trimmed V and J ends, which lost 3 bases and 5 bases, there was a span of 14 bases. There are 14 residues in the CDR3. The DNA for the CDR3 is TGTGCCAGCAGTTTGGAGGCCACGGACCACGAGCAGTACTTC. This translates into CASSLEATDHEQYF.

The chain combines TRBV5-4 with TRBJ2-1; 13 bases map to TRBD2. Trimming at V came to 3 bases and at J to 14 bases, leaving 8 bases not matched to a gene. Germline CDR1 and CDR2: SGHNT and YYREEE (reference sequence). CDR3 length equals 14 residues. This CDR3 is CASSSTSGRDIKFF. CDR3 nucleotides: TGTGCCAGCAGCTCAACTAGCGGGAGGGACATTAAGTTCTTC.

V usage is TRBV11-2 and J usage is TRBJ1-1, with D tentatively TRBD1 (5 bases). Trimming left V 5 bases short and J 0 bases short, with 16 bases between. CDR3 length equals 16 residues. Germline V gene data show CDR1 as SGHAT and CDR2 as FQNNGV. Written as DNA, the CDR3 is TGTGCCAGCAGCCGCTTCGAGGGGAAAATGAACACTGAAGCTTTCTTT. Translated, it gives CASSRFEGKMNTEAFF.

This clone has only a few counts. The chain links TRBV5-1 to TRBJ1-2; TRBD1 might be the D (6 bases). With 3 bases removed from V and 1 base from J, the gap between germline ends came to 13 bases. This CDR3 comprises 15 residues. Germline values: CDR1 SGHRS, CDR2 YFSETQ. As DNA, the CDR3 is TGCGCCAGCAGCTCGGGGACACAAGTTAACTATGGCTACACCTTC. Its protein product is CASSSGTQVNYGYTF.